This T cell receptor beta chain stems from a study of T cell changes during pregnancy in multiple sclerosis. TCRdb keeps only in-frame clones here, not all; method: immunoSEQ multiplex PCR. The sample holds approximately 85,000 clones; approximately 90% are singletons and the top ten take roughly 2.5%. The CDR3 is 15 amino acids. Germline-derived CDR1 and CDR2 are SGHDT and YYEEEE. This receptor was identified in a female donor with multiple sclerosis, enrolled in a pregnancy study. Source: peripheral blood, taken in the first trimester of pregnancy. V gene TRBV5-6 combines with J gene TRBJ2-7, with 8 bases lining up with TRBD2. The DNA end favors TRBJ2-1, so the J call may be wrong. In nucleotides, the CDR3 is TGTGCCAGCAGCGTGGAAGTAGGCGGGGGGCTAGAGCAGTTCTTC. Translation gives CASSVEVGGGLEQFF.